Following are 19 T cell receptor beta chains from one sample sequenced in a study of blood T cell repertoires in COVID-19. Libraries were prepared by immunoSEQ multiplex PCR; TCRdb keeps only in-frame clonotypes and omits some of them. Seen here are about 300,000 clones, around 89% observed once, and the top ten hold around 6.6%. The material sequenced was peripheral blood. All receptors come from a man aged 18 to 30 who had recovered from COVID-19.

The CDR3 DNA reads as TGTGCCAGCAGTTTATCTGGGACAGGGCAACGGGAGCAGTTCTTC. Amino acid sequence: CASSLSGTGQREQFF. The chain recombines TRBV27 with TRBJ2-1; 9 bases fit TRBD1. Germline values: CDR1 MNHEY, CDR2 SMNVEV (reference sequence). Germline trimming cut 0 bases from V and 10 bases from J; bases unmatched to any gene: 7. The CDR3 runs 15 residues.

This sequence joins TRBV3-1 (or the pseudogene TRBV3-2) and TRBJ2-3; a possible D gene is TRBD2 (5 bases). With 4 bases removed from V and 0 bases from J, the gap between germline ends came to 14 bases. Germline V gene data show CDR1 as LGHDT and CDR2 as YNNKEL (reference sequence). The CDR3 spans 16 residues. The CDR3 nucleotides are TGTGCCAGCAGCCGTCTAGCAGGAGTAAGCACAGATACGCAGTATTTT. It is translated as CASSRLAGVSTDTQYF.

This chain links TRBV5-1 with TRBJ2-5, with TRBD1 identical over 7 bases. Trimming cost V 4 bases and J 1 base; bases outside gene matches: 4. Germline V gene lookup returns CDR1 SGHRS and CDR2 YFSETQ. The CDR3 is 14 amino acids. In DNA, the CDR3 is TGCGCCAGCAGCGGGGGACAGACCCAAGAGACCCAGTACTTC. This codes for CASSGGQTQETQYF.

This rearrangement joins TRBV27 to TRBJ2-1; D is ambiguous. Germline V gives CDR1 MNHEY, CDR2 SMNVEV (reference sequence). Trimming took off 5 bases at V and 4 bases at J, with 9 bases between the two ends. The CDR3 contains 13 residues. The CDR3 loop is CASSPDSYNEQFF. The CDR3 coding sequence is TGTGCCAGCAGTCCCGACTCTTACAATGAGCAGTTCTTC.

The genes are TRBV27 and TRBJ1-1; D is unresolved. Germline V CDR1 and CDR2: MNHEY, SMNVEV (reference sequence). This CDR3 is 13 amino acids long. Between the trimmed V and J ends, which lost 9 bases and 5 bases, there was a span of 16 bases. The CDR3 sequence is CASHAGWSTEAFF. Here the CDR3 DNA reads TGTGCCAGTCATGCGGGCTGGAGTACTGAAGCTTTCTTT.

This clone was found once. V gene TRBV12-3 or TRBV12-4 combines with J gene TRBJ2-7; 7 bases match TRBD1. The V gene end was trimmed by 7 bases and the J gene end by 0 bases; junction bases not matched to a gene: 3. The CDR3 is 13 amino acids. CDR3 sequence (DNA): TGTGCCAGCACGACAGGGAGCTCCTACGAGCAGTACTTC. Amino acid sequence: CASTTGSSYEQYF.

This rearrangement joins TRBV15 to TRBJ1-4; D remains unclear. Trimming took off 7 bases at V and 6 bases at J, with 15 bases between the two ends. CDR3 length: 14 residues. Germline V gene sequence: CDR1 LNHNV, CDR2 YYDKDF (reference sequence). The CDR3 here is CATNAGPSDEKLFF. DNA for the CDR3: TGTGCCACCAATGCCGGGCCTAGCGATGAAAAACTGTTTTTT.

This chain connects TRBV6-5 to TRBJ2-2; TRBD2 agrees at 8 bases. CDR1 is MNHEY and CDR2 is SVGAGI in the germline V gene. CDR3 size: 15 residues. Unmatched junction bases numbered 9, after V lost 6 bases and J lost 6 bases. The CDR3: CASSTGTSPPGELFF. The CDR3 DNA reads as TGTGCCAGCAGCACTGGGACTAGTCCGCCCGGGGAGCTGTTTTTT.

A note on this clone: At one end, the junction sequence differs from germline, possibly due to a read error. The chain couples TRBV5-1 to TRBJ2-7, with 15 nucleotides matching TRBD2. Per germline, CDR1 SGHRS and CDR2 YFSETQ. There are 14 residues in the CDR3. Written as DNA, the CDR3 is TGCGCCAGCAGCTCCTGGACTAGCGGGGGGGAAACGAACTTC. It translates to CASSSWTSGGETNF.

V usage is TRBV5-5 and J usage is TRBJ2-7; 7 bases fit TRBD2. CDR3 size: 15 residues. Germline V CDR1 and CDR2: SGHKS, YYEKEE (reference sequence). V lost 0 bases, J lost 8 bases, and 11 bases stayed unmatched. DNA of the CDR3: TGTGCCAGCAGCTTGGGGGAGGGGTACGCCATCCAGCAGTACTTC. Residues: CASSLGEGYAIQQYF.

The table lists this clone with a count of one. The chain couples TRBV9 to TRBJ2-2; D is ambiguous. The V gene's germline CDR1 is SGDLS and CDR2 YYNGEE. The germline V and J ends were trimmed by 2 bases and 0 bases, with 11 bases remaining between them. There are 16 residues in the CDR3. The CDR3 loop is CASSVYQAANTGELFF. CDR3 bases: TGTGCCAGCAGCGTTTATCAGGCCGCGAACACCGGGGAGCTGTTTTTT.

This chain links TRBV10-1 with TRBJ1-4; TRBD1 aligns across 8 bases. The V gene's germline CDR1 is WNHNN and CDR2 SYGVQD (reference sequence). The CDR3 contains 14 residues. Germline trimming cut 6 bases from V and 7 bases from J; bases unmatched to any gene: 7. CDR3 nucleotides: TGCGCCAGCAGCGCAGGGGGCGCGGGTGAAAAACTGTTTTTT. This codes for CASSAGGAGEKLFF.

The chain combines TRBV29-1 with TRBJ2-1; D call uncertain. The V gene's germline CDR1 is SQVTM and CDR2 ANQGSEA. This CDR3 has 12 residues. V dropped 5 bases and J dropped 3 bases, with 8 bases sitting between them. The CDR3 spells CSVQVSYNEQFF. CDR3 bases: TGCAGCGTTCAAGTTAGCTACAATGAGCAGTTCTTC.

The gene calls are TRBV4-3 and TRBJ1-2; no firm D call. Trimming removed 1 base at V and 6 bases at J, with 12 bases between. Germline V gene sequence: CDR1 LGHNA, CDR2 YSLEER. The CDR3 has 14 amino acids. Here the CDR3 DNA reads TGCGCCAGCAGCCAAGTGCCCGGGGTTAATGGCTACACCTTC. This sequence encodes CASSQVPGVNGYTF.

The chain links TRBV2 to TRBJ1-3, with D tentatively TRBD1 (6 bases). With 6 bases removed from V and 1 base from J, the gap between germline ends came to 13 bases. This CDR3 has 15 amino acids. CDR1 and CDR2 (germline): SNHLY, FYNNEI. CDR3 DNA: TGTGCCAGCAGAGAGACAGGCTCTTCTGGAAACACCATATATTTT. It yields the protein CASRETGSSGNTIYF.

The CDR3 sequence: CATTVAASTDTQYF. The CDR3 DNA is TGTGCCACCACCGTCGCGGCCTCCACAGATACGCAGTATTTT. The gene calls are TRBV6-5 and TRBJ2-3; D is unresolved. The CDR3 is 14 amino acids. The V end was cut by 10 bases, the J end by 2 bases, with 16 bases between. Germline lookup yields CDR1 MNHEY and CDR2 SVGAGI.

This clone showed up just once. The rearrangement uses TRBV7-2 and TRBJ2-3, with D perhaps matching TRBD2 (6 bases). Trimming took off 4 bases at V and 0 bases at J, with 14 bases between the two ends. The CDR3 runs 16 residues. Germline V gene lookup returns CDR1 SGHTA and CDR2 FQGNSA. The CDR3 region has the DNA TGTGCCAGCAGCTCCTACTTAGCGGTTAGCACAGATACGCAGTATTTT. As protein: CASSSYLAVSTDTQYF.

This clone has a handful of counts. The chain couples TRBV3-1 (or the pseudogene TRBV3-2) to TRBJ2-1; D is perhaps TRBD1 (6 bases). Germline V gene sequence: CDR1 LGHDT, CDR2 YNNKEL (reference sequence). Trimming cost V 1 base and J 0 bases, with 10 bases left between them. The CDR3 is 16 residues long. CDR3 DNA: TGTGCCAGCAGCCAAGGGGGGCGTAGCTCCTACAATGAGCAGTTCTTC. This sequence encodes CASSQGGRSSYNEQFF.

The chain employs TRBV6-5 and TRBJ1-1; D might be TRBD1 (5 bases). Germline V gene lookup returns CDR1 MNHEY and CDR2 SVGAGI. The ends were cut back, 0 bases at V and 11 bases at J, with 19 bases in the middle. The CDR3 covers 15 residues. CDR3 coding DNA: TGTGCCAGCAGTTACTCGAGGTCAGGGAATAGGAAGGCTTTCTTT. It is translated as CASSYSRSGNRKAFF.